The clone carrying this TCR beta chain was detected a few times. Profiling relied on immunoSEQ multiplex PCR, and the TCRdb table lists in-frame clones only, not all of them. The sample lists tens of thousands of clones, around nine tenths occurring once. From germline, CDR1 is LNHDA and CDR2 SQIVND (reference sequence). V lost 5 bases and J 3 bases, leaving 13 bases between the germline ends. This CDR3 comprises 15 residues. The data were obtained in a study of technical replicates of blood from a handful of donors. The clonotype comes from a human donor in good health. What was sequenced was T cells isolated from PBMCs. This chain joins TRBV19 and TRBJ1-4, with D perhaps matching TRBD1 (5 bases). The CDR3 loop is CASSLGGVANEKLFF. CDR3 coding DNA: TGTGCCAGTAGTTTGGGGGGAGTAGCTAATGAAAAACTGTTTTTT.